These 5 T cell receptor beta chains were all obtained from the same sample, sequenced in a study of cytomegalovirus exposure and HLA in healthy donors. Both 60 Vbeta primers and 13 Jbeta primers went into the PCR. Sequencing was performed with immunoSEQ multiplex PCR; in TCRdb, only in-frame clones are kept and a portion is missing. The table has 150,000 to 160,000 clones, about 76% seen once. The sample taken for sequencing was PBMCs. These receptors came from a man between 25 and 39 years old in good health and CMV-seropositive.

This clone is a singleton in its sample. The rearrangement joins TRBV11-2 to TRBJ2-2; TRBD1 matches at 9 bases. This CDR3 is 14 amino acids long. Germline V gene sequence: CDR1 SGHAT, CDR2 FQNNGV. Trimming removed 4 bases from V and 4 bases from J; junction bases left unmatched: 1. The CDR3 region has the DNA TGTGCCAGCAGCTCGACAGGGGGCACCGGGGAGCTGTTTTTT. This translates into CASSSTGGTGELFF. Full variable domain (missing parts from reference TRBV11-2 and TRBJ2-2): EAGVAQSPRYKIIEKRQSVAFWCNPISGHATLYWYQQILGQGPKLLIQFQNNGVVDDSQLPKDRFSAERLKGVDSTLKIQPAKLEDSAVYLCASSSTGGTGELFFGEGSRLTVL.

V is TRBV25-1 and J is TRBJ1-6; D perhaps matches TRBD1 (6 bases). Germline V gene data show CDR1 as MGHDK and CDR2 as SYGVNS. CDR3 length: 14 amino acids. Trimming took 10 bases from V and 6 from J, leaving 16 bases between them. This chain's CDR3 is CATRGGPGNSPLHF. The CDR3 nucleotides are TGTGCCACCCGAGGGGGTCCTGGTAATTCACCCCTCCACTTT.

This chain uses TRBV2 with TRBJ1-5, with no clear D. The CDR3 extends over 12 amino acids. Trimming left V 7 bases short and J 5 bases short, with 9 bases between. Germline loops: CDR1 SNHLY, CDR2 FYNNEI. CDR3 sequence (DNA): TGTGCCAGCAACAGACAAGATCAGCCCCAGCATTTT. Translated: CASNRQDQPQHF.

The chain recombines TRBV19 with TRBJ1-2; D is unclear. V lost 1 base and J lost 2, with 14 bases in between. CDR1 is LNHDA and CDR2 is SQIVND in the germline V gene (reference sequence). The CDR3 is 16 residues long. For the CDR3, the DNA is TGTGCCAGTAGTATAGCGCGTCTCACCGAAAACTATGGCTACACCTTC. It specifies CASSIARLTENYGYTF.

About this clone itself: The junction shows a germline mismatch at one end, possibly a read error. The chain combines TRBV7-9 with TRBJ1-2; D is uncertain. The CDR3 has 11 amino acids. Germline values: CDR1 SEHNR, CDR2 FQNEAQ (reference sequence). The CDR3 DNA sequence: TGTTCCAGCAGCTTTGTCGGGGATCAGACCTTC. Its protein product is CSSSFVGDQTF.